This entry lists 20 T cell receptor beta chains sequenced from one sample in a study of T cells after somatic rescue of genetic block. Data came from immunoSEQ multiplex PCR; TCRdb stores just in-frame clones and leaves some out. The sample carries 45,000 to 55,000 clones, roughly 96% recorded once. The sample consisted of peripheral blood mononuclear cells (PBMCs). All receptors come from a child younger than two.

The J gene is TRBJ2-5, the V gene TRBV27; D remains ambiguous. The CDR3 has 13 amino acids. Germline V CDR1 and CDR2: MNHEY, SMNVEV (reference sequence). V lost 4 bases and J 3 bases, leaving 9 bases between the germline ends. The CDR3 sequence: CASSYLPEETQYF. Here the CDR3 DNA reads TGTGCCAGCAGTTATCTCCCGGAAGAGACCCAGTACTTC.

V gene TRBV5-4 combines with J gene TRBJ1-5; D is undetermined. Germline CDR1 is SGHNT and CDR2 is YYREEE (reference sequence). This CDR3 spans 13 amino acids. With 0 bases removed from V and 2 bases from J, the gap between germline ends came to 3 bases. CDR3 residues: CASSLDGNQPQHF. The CDR3 DNA follows: TGTGCCAGCAGCTTGGACGGCAATCAGCCCCAGCATTTT. Filled out from reference TRBV5-4 and TRBJ1-5, the complete variable domain reads ETGVTQSPTHLIKTRGQQVTLRCSSQSGHNTVSWYQQALGQGPQFIFQYYREEENGRGNFPPRFSGLQFPNYSSELNVNALELDDSALYLCASSLDGNQPQHFGDGTRLSIL.

The V gene is TRBV19, the J gene TRBJ1-1; no firm D call. The germline gives CDR1 LNHDA, CDR2 SQIVND (reference sequence). Between the trimmed V and J ends, which lost 3 bases and 2 bases, there was a span of 7 bases. The CDR3 covers 13 residues. The CDR3 region has the DNA TGTGCCAGTAGTATCAATGCTAACACTGAAGCTTTCTTT. As protein: CASSINANTEAFF.

V and J are TRBV5-8 and TRBJ1-2, with D unresolved. The CDR3 loop spans 12 amino acids. The V end lost 5 bases, the J end lost 1 base, and 6 bases lay between the germline ends. The germline gives CDR1 SGHTS, CDR2 YDEGEE. The CDR3 DNA follows: TGTGCCAGCAGTGTTATTAACTATGGCTACACCTTC. Its translation: CASSVINYGYTF.

The chain joins TRBV9 to TRBJ2-1; D is unclear. V lost 0 bases, J lost 0 bases, and 4 bases lay in between. The CDR3 totals 14 residues. CDR1 is SGDLS, CDR2 YYNGEE, per germline. The CDR3 DNA sequence: TGTGCCAGCAGCGTAGCTAGCTCCTACAATGAGCAGTTCTTC. Its translation: CASSVASSYNEQFF.

The chain links TRBV10-3 to TRBJ2-7; 7 positions agree with TRBD2. The CDR3 is 14 residues long. Germline-derived CDR1 and CDR2 are ENHRY and SYGVKD. J was trimmed by 2 bases and V by 3 bases; bases with no gene match: 4. CDR3 loop: CAISDGGSTYEQYF. CDR3 sequence (DNA): TGTGCCATCAGTGACGGCGGGAGTACCTACGAGCAGTACTTC.

This sequence joins TRBV4-1 and TRBJ1-2; no firm D call. The CDR3 length is 15 residues. The germline V gene has CDR1 MGHRA and CDR2 YSYEKL. With 0 bases removed from V and 0 bases from J, the gap between germline ends came to 8 bases. The CDR3 region is CASSQDLGTNYGYTF. The DNA for the CDR3 is TGCGCCAGCAGCCAAGATCTAGGGACTAACTATGGCTACACCTTC.

V gene TRBV7-6 combines with J gene TRBJ2-5, with 10 bases that match TRBD2. The CDR3 covers 17 residues. CDR1 is SGHVS, CDR2 FNYEAQ, per germline. J gave up 5 bases and V 5 bases, and 14 bases lay outside the gene matches. Here the CDR3 reads CASSPKRVAGGDETQYF. CDR3 DNA sequence: TGTGCCAGCAGCCCTAAGAGGGTAGCGGGAGGTGACGAGACCCAGTACTTC.

This chain's CDR3 is CASRTASASGYQETQYF. The CDR3 DNA reads as TGTGCCAGCAGAACCGCGTCGGCTAGCGGATACCAAGAGACCCAGTACTTC. This chain uses TRBV5-6 with TRBJ2-5; 7 bases match TRBD2. The CDR3 is 17 amino acids. Germline V gene data show CDR1 as SGHDT and CDR2 as YYEEEE. J lost 0 bases, V lost 5 bases, and 13 bases had no gene match.

The chain carries TRBV9 and TRBJ2-3; tentative D call: TRBD2 (6 bases). Germline values: CDR1 SGDLS, CDR2 YYNGEE. The CDR3 is 15 residues long. The V and J ends lost 6 bases and 2 bases respectively, with 16 bases between them. CDR3 DNA sequence: TGTGCCAGCACGTTGTCGGGAGCTACCACAGATACGCAGTATTTT. Translation: CASTLSGATTDTQYF.

This clone was observed a handful of times. The chain couples TRBV27 to TRBJ1-2; D not resolved. The CDR3 is 16 residues long. The germline CDR1 and CDR2 sequences are MNHEY and SMNVEV (reference sequence). V was shortened by 2 bases and J by 6 bases, with 19 bases between the two germline ends. CDR3 amino acids: CASSLRTDYPPNGYTF. The DNA of the CDR3 is TGTGCCAGCAGTTTACGGACGGACTATCCTCCGAATGGCTACACCTTC.

The V gene is TRBV6-1, the J gene TRBJ2-3, with 8 bases matching TRBD2. The CDR3 sequence is 14 residues long. Germline values: CDR1 MNHNS, CDR2 SASEGT. With 4 bases clipped from V and 4 bases from J, the junction kept 4 bases outside the gene matches. DNA for the CDR3: TGTGCCAGCAGTGGCGGGAGGAAGGCAGATACGCAGTATTTT. It translates to CASSGGRKADTQYF.

This chain connects TRBV6-1 to TRBJ2-5; tentatively, D is TRBD1 (6 bases). This CDR3 contains 12 residues. The V gene lost 6 bases and the J gene lost 7 bases, with 12 bases spanning the gap. The V gene's germline CDR1 is MNHNS and CDR2 SASEGT. CDR3 in DNA: TGTGCCAGCAGGAGGACAGAGGGGACCCAGTACTTC. Its translation is CASRRTEGTQYF.

This sequence joins TRBV5-1 and TRBJ2-5; TRBD1 matches 9 bases. The germline CDR1 and CDR2 sequences are SGHRS and YFSETQ. The CDR3 spans 13 residues. Unmatched junction bases numbered 1, after V lost 1 base and J lost 6 bases. CDR3 amino acids: CASSLTGGKTQYF. CDR3 bases: TGCGCCAGCAGCTTGACAGGGGGCAAGACCCAGTACTTC.

This rearrangement joins TRBV5-4 to TRBJ1-2; maybe TRBD1 (5 bases). Trimming cost V 0 bases and J 4 bases, with 10 bases left between them. The CDR3 runs 14 residues. Looked up from germline, CDR1 is SGHNT and CDR2 is YYREEE (reference sequence). CDR3 region: CASSLGRVTYGYTF. The CDR3 DNA reads as TGTGCCAGCAGCTTGGGCAGGGTTACCTATGGCTACACCTTC.

Concerning this clone itself: Other nucleotide sequences from this sample produce the same CDR3. CDR3 DNA: TGTGCCAGCAGCTTAGGAGCGGGAGGCTACGAGCAGTACTTC. Amino acid sequence: CASSLGAGGYEQYF. The V call is TRBV7-2, the J call TRBJ2-7, with 9 bases matching TRBD2. The germline gives CDR1 SGHTA, CDR2 FQGNSA. This CDR3 region has 14 residues. Germline trimming cut 1 base from V and 3 bases from J; bases unmatched to any gene: 1.

The chain couples TRBV30 to TRBJ2-2; 8 bases line up with TRBD2. This CDR3 has 15 amino acids. Germline CDR1 GTSNPN, CDR2 SVGIG (reference sequence). J was trimmed by 1 base and V by 4 bases; bases with no gene match: 5. In DNA, the CDR3 is TGTGCCTGGAAATTGGGGACTAGGAACACCGGGGAGCTGTTTTTT. Translating it yields CAWKLGTRNTGELFF.

In this sample, this clone turned up once. V and J are TRBV27 and TRBJ2-3, with TRBD1 matching 7 bases. The J segment lost 1 base and the V segment lost 5 bases, leaving 0 bases of the junction unmatched. Germline CDR1 MNHEY, CDR2 SMNVEV (reference sequence). This CDR3 comprises 13 residues. The CDR3 protein is CASSGQGTDTQYF. CDR3 sequence (DNA): TGTGCCAGCAGTGGACAGGGCACAGATACGCAGTATTTT.

The V call is TRBV28, the J call TRBJ2-3; 9 bases are shared with TRBD2. J lost 6 bases, V lost 4 bases, and 5 bases had no gene match. Germline CDR1 and CDR2: MDHEN and SYDVKM. This CDR3 is 14 amino acids long. Here the CDR3 DNA reads TGTGCCAGCAGTTCATTAGCGGGAGTGGATACGCAGTATTTT. As protein: CASSSLAGVDTQYF.

This CDR3 is CASSWGTGVEGYTF. CDR3 sequence (DNA): TGTGCCAGCAGCTGGGGGACAGGTGTCGAGGGCTACACCTTC. This chain uses TRBV5-5 with TRBJ1-2, with 8 bases lining up with TRBD1. With 3 bases clipped from V and 8 bases from J, the junction kept 9 bases outside the gene matches. Germline CDR1 SGHKS, CDR2 YYEKEE (reference sequence). This CDR3 is 14 amino acids long.